This T cell receptor (beta chain) was found in a study of PD-1 blockade in classical Hodgkin lymphoma. General study findings and limits: Those starting nivolumab under 1 year post-ASCT were excluded.

Brentuximab vedotin exposure varied among the patients, all of whom had relapsed after autologous stem cell transplantation. When best responses were assessed, they were complete response, partial response or progressive disease. With respect to this clone: Antigen: not known.

The data were produced by immunoSEQ multiplex PCR, yet TCRdb's version contains in-frame clones alone and is incomplete. Of about 94,000 clones listed, roughly nine tenths are singletons. CDR1 SGHAT and CDR2 FQNNGV come from the germline V gene. The V end was cut by 1 base, the J end by 4 bases, with 14 bases between. CDR3 size: 16 residues. The V gene is TRBV11-2, the J gene TRBJ1-5; perhaps TRBD1 as D (6 bases). This sample comprised peripheral blood mononuclear cells (PBMCs), obtained before the second cycle of nivolumab. This TCR came from a human donor with classical Hodgkin lymphoma. This chain's CDR3 is CASSLGGRGSNQPQHF. CDR3 nucleotide sequence: TGTGCCAGCAGCTTAGGGGGCAGGGGATCAAATCAGCCCCAGCATTTT.